A single sample is the source of the 18 T cell receptor beta chains below, sequenced in a study of tumor-infiltrating lymphocytes in primary liver carcinoma. Starting from approximately 500 ng of total RNA, TCR beta cDNA was produced with a primer in the constant region. Library construction for TCR beta comprised three nested multiplex PCR rounds performed with slightly modified ARM-PCR. A C-beta reverse primer and TRBV1-TRBV30 forward primers served in each of the first two PCR rounds, at 10 cycles apiece. Using its own MiXCR run on the multiplex PCR reads, TCRdb lists one record per CDR3 protein. The table lists 150,000 to 200,000 distinct CDR3 sequences, 70% to 90% of them singletons. The roughly 17-31 mg bulk tissue piece was not sorted before simultaneous RNA and DNA extraction. The sequenced sample was tumor tissue from primary liver carcinoma. The receptors were gathered from a man aged 40-50 years with primary liver carcinoma and hepatitis B virus infection.

About this clonotype: One junction end disagrees with the germline gene, perhaps due to a read error. The chain joins TRBV6-2 or TRBV6-3 to TRBJ2-3, with no clear D. The length of the CDR3 is 12 residues. CDR1 and CDR2 (germline): MNHEY, SVGEGT. CDR3 region: CACSPYVLTQYF. The DNA for the CDR3 is TGTGCCTGCAGTCCCTATGTATTAACGCAGTATTTT.

This clonotype was counted once. A single base separates this from a much larger clone, so it may be a read error. V gene TRBV7-9 combines with J gene TRBJ1-5, with a possible D match to TRBD1 (6 bases). The germline gives CDR1 SEHNR, CDR2 FQNEAQ (reference sequence). The length of the CDR3 is 14 residues. CDR3 nucleotides: TGTGCCAGCAGCTTAGCGGGACACAATCAGCCCCAGCAATTT. Amino acid sequence: CASSLAGHNQPQQF.

Comment on this clonotype: A read error is likely, as this CDR3 ends without the conserved phenylalanine or tryptophan. The rearrangement uses TRBV12-3 or TRBV12-4 and TRBJ1-5; no clear D. Trimming pared 0 bases from V and 0 bases from J, leaving 9 bases between. The CDR3 is 16 amino acids. The CDR3 protein is CASSLAVVCSNQPQHS. DNA for the CDR3: TGTGCCAGCAGTTTAGCCGTGGTATGTAGCAATCAGCCCCAGCATTCT.

The rearrangement links TRBV11-1 to TRBJ2-1; perhaps TRBD1 as D (5 bases). Per the germline V gene, CDR1 is SGHAT and CDR2 is FQDESV (reference sequence). The CDR3 has 15 amino acids. The CDR3 DNA follows: TGTAGCAGCAGCTTCCAGGGATCGCTGGACAATGAGCAGTTCTTC. This codes for CSSSFQGSLDNEQFF.

A remark on this clonotype: Germline is not matched at one junction end, which may reflect a read error. CDR3 in DNA: TGCGCCAGCAACCAAGTGGCCATCACCGGGGAGCTGTTTTTT. This gives the protein CASNQVAITGELFF. This rearrangement joins TRBV4-1 to TRBJ2-2; no clear D gene. This CDR3 region has 14 residues. Germline V gene data show CDR1 as MGHRA and CDR2 as YSYEKL.

This clonotype is a singleton in its sample. The CDR3 protein is CASSIAGGTDTQYF. The CDR3 bases are TGTGCCAGCAGCATAGCGGGGGGCACAGATACGCAGTATTTT. The chain uses TRBV7-3 and TRBJ2-3; the match to TRBD2 covers 9 bases. V gave up 5 bases and J gave up 1 base; unmatched junction bases: 1. Looked up from germline, CDR1 is SGHTA and CDR2 is FQGTGA. The CDR3 totals 14 residues.

A word on this clonotype: This is likely a read error, given that the CDR3 carries no conserved phenylalanine or tryptophan at its end. The rearrangement uses TRBV10-2 and TRBJ2-2, with D perhaps matching TRBD2 (5 bases). From germline, CDR1 is WSHSY and CDR2 SAAADI. This CDR3 comprises 14 residues. The CDR3: CAGSGRRGSGELFL. The CDR3 DNA is TGCGCCGGCAGTGGACGAAGAGGGAGTGGGGAGCTGTTTTTA.

V usage is TRBV4-3 and J usage is TRBJ2-6; TRBD2 is a possible D gene (6 bases). This CDR3 has 17 residues. The ends were cut back, 0 bases at V and 18 bases at J, with 27 bases in the middle. The germline gives CDR1 LGHNA, CDR2 YSLEER. The CDR3 nucleotides are TGCGCCAGCAGCCAAGATGGGTCAGGGCGCGGGGCCAACCTCCCGACTTTC. It specifies CASSQDGSGRGANLPTF.

As for this clonotype: One end of the junction is discordant with germline, which a read error may explain. The chain combines TRBV12-3 or TRBV12-4 with TRBJ1-6; 9 nucleotides match TRBD1. There are 16 residues in the CDR3. The CDR3 nucleotides are TGTGTCAGCAGTTTAGCTCCGGGACAGGGAGGTTCACCCCTCCATTTT. This sequence encodes CVSSLAPGQGGSPLHF.

The chain joins TRBV9 to TRBJ1-6, with a possible D match to TRBD1 (6 bases). The germline V gene encodes CDR1 SGDLS and CDR2 YYNGEE. Trimming took 6 bases from V and 13 from J, leaving 14 bases between them. This CDR3 comprises 12 residues. The CDR3 DNA follows: TGTGCCAGCAACCAGGGGAGAGGGCCCCTCCACTTT. Its protein is CASNQGRGPLHF.

The rearrangement uses TRBV7-3 and TRBJ2-1; D is possibly TRBD1 (6 bases). V was trimmed by 5 bases and J by 10 bases, leaving 18 bases between them. The CDR3 runs to 14 residues. Germline V gene data show CDR1 as SGHTA and CDR2 as FQGTGA. Here the CDR3 reads CASSLQRDNSEQFF. The CDR3 bases are TGTGCCAGCAGCCTACAACGGGACAATTCAGAGCAGTTCTTC.

Remarks on this clonotype: The junction does not match germline at one end; this may be a read error. The chain links TRBV29-1 to TRBJ2-2, with 10 bases identical to TRBD2. The CDR3 is 15 amino acids. Germline values: CDR1 SQVTM, CDR2 ANQGSEA. In DNA form, the CDR3 reads TGCAGCATTGGGACTAGCGCGGTGAACACCGGGGAGCTGGTTTTT. The encoded protein is CSIGTSAVNTGELVF.

CDR3 coding DNA: TGCAGCGTGATAAGGGTGGGCACTGAAGCTTTCTTT. Its protein is CSVIRVGTEAFF. The genes are TRBV29-1 and TRBJ1-1; D not certain. This CDR3 contains 12 residues. Germline V gene data show CDR1 as SQVTM and CDR2 as ANQGSEA. The V end lost 6 bases, the J end lost 4 bases, and 12 bases lay between the germline ends. The variable domain in full, with the rest retrieved from reference TRBV29-1 and TRBJ1-1, is SAVISQKPSRDICQRGTSLTIQCQVDSQVTMMFWYRQQPGQSLTLIATANQGSEATYESGFVIDKFPISRPNLTFSTLTVSNMSPEDSSIYLCSVIRVGTEAFFGQGTRLTVV.

The rearrangement joins TRBV11-3 to TRBJ2-1; D ambiguous. The CDR3 totals 14 residues. The V end lost 1 base, the J end lost 5 bases, and 9 bases lay between the germline ends. Per germline, CDR1 SGHNT and CDR2 YENEEA. The CDR3 here is CASSLGILNNEQFF. The CDR3 DNA reads TGTGCCAGCAGCTTAGGTATCTTGAACAATGAGCAGTTCTTC.

As for this clonotype: A much larger clone differs from this one at a single base, so this may be a read error. The chain uses TRBV5-1 and TRBJ2-7; D is uncertain. Germline lookup yields CDR1 SGHRS and CDR2 YFSETQ. CDR3 length: 14 amino acids. The V and J ends lost 4 bases and 2 bases respectively, with 13 bases between them. CDR3 coding DNA: TGCGCCAGCAGCCTCCGGGCCCAGACCTACGAGCAGTACTTC. Amino acids: CASSLRAQTYEQYF.

Comments on this clonotype: This may be a read error: a much more frequent sequence differs by one nucleotide. The V and J genes are TRBV28 and TRBJ2-7; a weak D match, TRBD2 (6 bases). The CDR3 spans 14 residues. Germline values: CDR1 MDHEN, CDR2 SYDVKM. Deletions cut 6 bases from V and 6 bases from J, with 18 bases between. Here the CDR3 reads CASSLLLPAGEQYF. The CDR3 DNA sequence: TGTGCCAGCAGCCTCCTCCTCCCAGCGGGCGAGCAGTACTTC.

This clonotype was observed once. At one end, the junction sequence differs from germline, possibly due to a read error. The chain combines TRBV12-3 or TRBV12-4 with TRBJ1-5, with TRBD1 as a possible D gene (6 bases). CDR3 length equals 16 residues. CDR3 loop: CASSSTGHVSIQPQHF. The DNA for the CDR3 is TGTGCCAGCAGTTCTACGGGACACGTTAGCATTCAGCCCCAGCATTTT.

With respect to this clonotype: One junction end disagrees with the germline gene, perhaps due to a read error. This chain connects TRBV5-1 to TRBJ2-6; D perhaps matches TRBD2 (6 bases). CDR1 is SGHRS, CDR2 YFSETQ, per germline. CDR3 size: 17 residues. The CDR3 protein is CASSSYLGGTGANLLTF. CDR3 bases: TGCGCCAGCAGCTCTTATCTGGGGGGTACTGGGGCCAACCTCCTGACTTTC.